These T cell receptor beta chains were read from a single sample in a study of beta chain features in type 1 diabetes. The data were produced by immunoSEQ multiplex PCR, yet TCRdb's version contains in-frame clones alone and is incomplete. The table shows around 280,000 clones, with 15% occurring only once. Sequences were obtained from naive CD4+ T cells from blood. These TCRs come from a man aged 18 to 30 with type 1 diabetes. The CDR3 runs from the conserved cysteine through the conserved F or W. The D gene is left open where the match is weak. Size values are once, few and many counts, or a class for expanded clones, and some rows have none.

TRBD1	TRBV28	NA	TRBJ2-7	CASSAGTGYEQYF	TGTGCCAGCAGCGCCGGGACAGGCTACGAGCAGTACTTC
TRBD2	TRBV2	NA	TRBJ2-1	CASSPGLAREGEQFF	TGTGCCAGCAGCCCGGGACTAGCGAGAGAAGGGGAGCAGTTCTTC
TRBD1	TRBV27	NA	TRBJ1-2	CASSLTAGTGNYGYTF	TGTGCCAGCAGTTTAACGGCCGGGACAGGGAACTATGGCTACACCTTC
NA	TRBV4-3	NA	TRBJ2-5	CASSQDRYQETQYF	TGCGCCAGCAGCCAAGATCGGTACCAAGAGACCCAGTACTTC
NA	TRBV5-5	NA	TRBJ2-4	CASSYPPVLDIQYF	TGTGCCAGCAGCTACCCTCCGGTTCTGGACATTCAGTACTTC
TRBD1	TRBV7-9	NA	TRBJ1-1	CASSLPTGGNTEAFF	TGTGCCAGCAGCTTACCGACAGGGGGGAACACTGAAGCTTTCTTT
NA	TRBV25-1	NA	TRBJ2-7	CASSESFGWYYEQYF	TGTGCCAGCAGTGAATCTTTTGGCTGGTACTACGAGCAGTACTTC
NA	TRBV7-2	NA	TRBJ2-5	CASSRGHQETQYF	TGTGCCAGCAGCCGGGGACATCAAGAGACCCAGTACTTC
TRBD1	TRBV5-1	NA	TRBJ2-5	CASSLGTGELETQYF	TGCGCCAGCAGCTTGGGAACAGGGGAATTGGAGACCCAGTACTTC
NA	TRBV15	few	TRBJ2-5	CATSRDTRGQETQYF	TGTGCCACCAGCAGGGATACCAGGGGCCAAGAGACCCAGTACTTC
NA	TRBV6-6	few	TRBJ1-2	CAAQPRGEGYTF	TGTGCCGCGCAACCACGCGGGGAGGGCTACACCTTC
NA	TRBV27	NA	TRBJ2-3	CASSLSIDRADTQYF	TGTGCCAGCAGTTTATCAATAGACCGGGCAGATACGCAGTATTTT
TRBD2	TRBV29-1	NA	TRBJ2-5	CSVGLAGGLYQETQYF	TGCAGCGTGGGACTAGCGGGGGGCCTCTACCAAGAGACCCAGTACTTC
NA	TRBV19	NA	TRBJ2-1	CASSRYNEQFF	TGTGCCAGTAGTCGGTACAATGAGCAGTTCTTC
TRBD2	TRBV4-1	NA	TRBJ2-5	CASSLRLAGVGETQYF	TGCGCCAGCAGCCTCAGACTAGCGGGAGTGGGGGAGACCCAGTACTTC
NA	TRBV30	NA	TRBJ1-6	CAWTGRGALHF	TGTGCCTGGACAGGCCGGGGAGCCCTCCACTTT
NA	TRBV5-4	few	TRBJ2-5	CASSLAEVGRRYF	TGTGCCAGCAGCTTGGCCGAGGTGGGGAGAAGGTACTTC
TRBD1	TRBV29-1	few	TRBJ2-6	CSVEITGGAGANVLTF	TGCAGCGTTGAAATAACAGGGGGCGCGGGGGCCAACGTCCTGACTTTC
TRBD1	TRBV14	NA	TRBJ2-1	CASSQENPRTGNEQFF	TGTGCCAGCAGCCAAGAAAATCCCCGGACAGGGAATGAGCAGTTCTTC
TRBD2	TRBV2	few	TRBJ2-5	CASSGGEAGLQETQYF	TGTGCCAGCAGTGGGGGAGAAGCGGGACTCCAAGAGACCCAGTACTTC
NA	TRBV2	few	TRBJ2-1	CASRGSGSYNEQFF	TGTGCCAGCAGAGGTAGCGGCTCCTACAATGAGCAGTTCTTC
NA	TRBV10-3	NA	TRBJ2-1	CAISALSSYNEQFF	TGTGCCATCAGTGCTCTGAGCTCCTACAATGAGCAGTTCTTC
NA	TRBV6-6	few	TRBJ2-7	CASSYSMAQYF	TGTGCCAGCAGTTACTCTATGGCGCAGTACTTC
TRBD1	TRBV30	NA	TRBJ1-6	CAWSWGQGESPLHF	TGTGCCTGGAGTTGGGGACAGGGAGAATCACCCCTCCACTTT
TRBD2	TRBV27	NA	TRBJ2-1	CASSLMRGAHKQFF	TGTGCCAGCAGTTTAATGCGGGGGGCCCATAAGCAGTTCTTC
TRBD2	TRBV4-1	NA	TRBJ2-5	CASSQGWTSGDQETQYF	TGCGCCAGCAGCCAAGGGTGGACTAGCGGGGACCAAGAGACCCAGTACTTC
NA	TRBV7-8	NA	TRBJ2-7	CASSLSIPGYEQYF	TGTGCCAGCAGCTTAAGTATTCCGGGATACGAGCAGTACTTC
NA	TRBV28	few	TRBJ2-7	CASEGRGYEQYF	TGTGCCAGCGAAGGCCGGGGGTACGAGCAGTACTTC
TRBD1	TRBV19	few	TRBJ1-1	CASSINRGNTEAFF	TGTGCCAGTAGTATAAACAGGGGGAACACTGAAGCTTTCTTT
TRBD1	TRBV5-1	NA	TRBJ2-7	CASSGQDRGTNEQYF	TGCGCCAGCAGCGGACAGGACAGGGGCACTAACGAGCAGTACTTC
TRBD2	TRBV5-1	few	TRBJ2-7	CASSLAGTSGIISPYEQYF	TGCGCCAGCAGCTTGGCCGGGACTAGCGGGATTATCAGCCCTTACGAGCAGTACTTC
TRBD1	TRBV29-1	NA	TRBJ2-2	CSVARQGNTGELFF	TGCAGCGTTGCCAGACAGGGGAACACCGGGGAGCTGTTTTTT
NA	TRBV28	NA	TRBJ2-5	CASSGAGAVIQETQYF	TGTGCCAGCAGTGGGGCCGGCGCGGTGATCCAAGAGACCCAGTACTTC
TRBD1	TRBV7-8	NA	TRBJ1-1	CASGRQGTNTEAFF	TGTGCCAGCGGAAGACAGGGGACGAACACTGAAGCTTTCTTT
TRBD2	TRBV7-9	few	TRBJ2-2	CASSARTSGPGELFF	TGTGCCAGCAGCGCCAGGACTAGCGGGCCCGGGGAGCTGTTTTTT
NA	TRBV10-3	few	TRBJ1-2	CAIRFDSQDGYTF	TGTGCCATCAGATTCGACAGCCAGGATGGCTACACCTTC
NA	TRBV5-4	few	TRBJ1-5	CASSLDQGRNQPQHF	TGTGCCAGCAGCTTGGATCAGGGGCGCAATCAGCCCCAGCATTTT
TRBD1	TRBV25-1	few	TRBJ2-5	CASSPGGSETQYF	TGTGCCAGCAGTCCAGGGGGCAGTGAGACCCAGTACTTC
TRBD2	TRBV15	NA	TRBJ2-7	CATSRDRLAGYEQYF	TGTGCCACCAGCAGAGATCGGCTAGCGGGATACGAGCAGTACTTC
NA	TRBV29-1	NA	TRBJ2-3	CSVLNRGTDTQYF	TGCAGCGTTTTAAATCGGGGCACAGATACGCAGTATTTT
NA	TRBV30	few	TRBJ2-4	CAWSGSVGSKNIQYF	TGTGCCTGGAGTGGTAGCGTTGGGTCCAAAAACATTCAGTACTTC
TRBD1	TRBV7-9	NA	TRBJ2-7	CASTPGQETYEQYF	TGTGCCAGCACCCCAGGACAGGAGACCTACGAGCAGTACTTC
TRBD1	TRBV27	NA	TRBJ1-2	CASSPQGEGYTF	TGTGCCAGCAGTCCACAGGGGGAGGGCTACACCTTC
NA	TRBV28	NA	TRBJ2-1	CASRPGTFYNEQFF	TGTGCCAGCAGACCGGGGACTTTCTACAATGAGCAGTTCTTC
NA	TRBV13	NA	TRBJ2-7	CASNRGNLDEQYF	TGTGCCAGCAACCGAGGGAATCTGGACGAGCAGTACTTC
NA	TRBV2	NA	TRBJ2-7	CASMGRNNYEQYF	TGTGCCAGCATGGGCAGGAACAACTACGAGCAGTACTTC
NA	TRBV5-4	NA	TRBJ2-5	CASSLEQGVGETQYF	TGTGCCAGCAGCTTGGAACAGGGAGTAGGAGAGACCCAGTACTTC
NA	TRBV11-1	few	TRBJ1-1	CASSSTRGAAFF	TGTGCCAGCAGCTCCACTCGGGGTGCGGCTTTCTTT
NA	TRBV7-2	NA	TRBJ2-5	CASSQNWRVSGETQYF	TGTGCCAGCAGCCAGAATTGGCGGGTTTCAGGAGAGACCCAGTACTTC
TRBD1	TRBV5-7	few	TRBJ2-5	CASSLSPTGALGIQKTQYF	TGTGCCAGCAGCTTGTCGCCGACAGGGGCGCTGGGGATCCAGAAGACCCAGTACTTC
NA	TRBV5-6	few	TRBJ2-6	CASSSLPGDPSGANVLTF	TGTGCCAGCAGCAGTCTCCCAGGGGACCCCTCTGGGGCCAACGTCCTGACTTTC
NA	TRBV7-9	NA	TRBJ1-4	CASSMAGGGNRAMRKLFF	TGTGCCAGCAGCATGGCTGGGGGGGGCAACAGGGCGATGCGGAAACTGTTTTTT
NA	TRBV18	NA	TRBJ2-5	CASSRGEQETQYF	TGTGCCAGCTCACGTGGGGAGCAAGAGACCCAGTACTTC
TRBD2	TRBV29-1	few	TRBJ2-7	CSARPGTSSYEQYF	TGCAGCGCCCGACCCGGGACTAGCTCCTACGAGCAGTACTTC
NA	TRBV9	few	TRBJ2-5	CASSVGADQETQYF	TGTGCCAGCAGCGTAGGGGCAGATCAAGAGACCCAGTACTTC
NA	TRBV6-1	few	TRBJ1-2	CASSGQRQSNYGYTF	TGTGCCAGCAGTGGACAGAGACAATCTAACTATGGCTACACCTTC
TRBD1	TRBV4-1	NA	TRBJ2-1	CASSQPGGTGVSYNEQFF	TGCGCCAGCAGCCAACCGGGGGGGACAGGGGTCTCCTACAATGAGCAGTTCTTC
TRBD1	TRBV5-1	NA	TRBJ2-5	CASSTPGQGISVKTQYF	TGCGCCAGCAGCACACCGGGACAGGGCATTTCGGTTAAGACCCAGTACTTC
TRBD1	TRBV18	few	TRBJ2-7	CASSPNPGQDFSRYF	TGTGCCAGCTCACCTAATCCGGGACAGGACTTCTCTCGTTACTTC
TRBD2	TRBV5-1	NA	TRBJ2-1	CASSPFGTSGGRDEQFF	TGCGCCAGCAGCCCTTTTGGGACTAGCGGGGGGAGGGATGAGCAGTTCTTC